A selection of T cell receptor beta chains follows, all from one sample in a study of blood T cells in healthy people across ages. Each CDR3 protein is one row after TCRdb ran MiXCR on the 5' RACE reads. The table lists fewer than 2,000,000 distinct CDR3 sequences, around 35% of them singletons. The sample taken for sequencing was blood. The receptors come from a woman aged 25-40 years in good health. CDR3s include the opening cysteine and the closing phenylalanine or tryptophan. Each record gives: V gene, clone size, D gene, J gene, CDR3 protein, CDR3 DNA. The D gene is left open where the match is weak. Clone size is not always given. Where it is, it says once, few, many or a class for expanded clones.

>TRBV11-1|-|-|TRBJ2-7
CASSQAGQTYEQYF
TGTGCCAGCAGCCAAGCGGGACAGACCTACGAGCAGTACTTC
>TRBV27|few|-|TRBJ1-2
CASSKPGLNYGYTF
TGTGCCAGCAGTAAACCAGGGCTTAACTATGGCTACACCTTC
>TRBV10-2|-|-|TRBJ2-3
CASSESFIPLGSTDTQYF
TGCGCCAGCAGTGAGTCCTTCATCCCCCTGGGAAGCACAGATACGCAGTATTTT
>TRBV5-1|-|-|TRBJ1-4
CASSLQGGNEKLFF
TGCGCCAGCAGCTTACAAGGGGGTAATGAAAAACTGTTTTTT
>TRBV7-9|-|-|TRBJ2-5
CASSIAASAEETQYF
TGTGCCAGCAGCATCGCGGCCTCGGCGGAGGAGACCCAGTACTTC
>TRBV9|-|TRBD2|TRBJ2-7
CASSPDGTSGGVSQYF
TGTGCCAGCAGCCCCGACGGGACTAGCGGGGGGGTGTCCCAGTACTTC
>TRBV4-1|-|-|TRBJ2-7
CASSQDPWAEQYF
TGCGCCAGCAGCCAAGATCCTTGGGCCGAGCAGTACTTC
>TRBV5-1|-|TRBD2|TRBJ2-1
CASSLLRGERYNGQFF
TGCGCCAGCAGCTTGCTCCGGGGGGAACGATACAATGGGCAGTTCTTC
>TRBV14|-|-|TRBJ2-5
CASSQNQVRQETQYF
TGTGCCAGCAGCCAAAATCAAGTCAGACAAGAGACCCAGTACTTC
>TRBV20-1|few|-|TRBJ2-5
CSATGEATQYF
TGCAGTGCTACAGGGGAGGCGACCCAGTACTTC
>TRBV3-1|-|-|TRBJ2-6
CASSQDLWQGASGANVLTF
TGTGCCAGCAGCCAAGATTTATGGCAGGGAGCCTCTGGGGCCAACGTCCTGACTTTC
>TRBV7-3|many|TRBD2|TRBJ2-7
CASSDGLGYEQYF
TGTGCCAGCAGCGACGGACTAGGCTACGAGCAGTACTTC
>TRBV3-1|-|TRBD2|TRBJ2-2
CASSPSGTSGGAGELFF
TGTGCCAGCAGCCCATCCGGGACTAGCGGGGGGGCCGGGGAGCTGTTTTTT
>TRBV7-9|-|-|TRBJ2-5
CASTGGGTYGQYF
TGTGCCAGCACCGGCGGCGGAACCTACGGGCAGTACTTC
>TRBV6-5|-|-|TRBJ2-1
CASSYYFRNEQFF
TGTGCCAGCAGTTACTATTTCCGGAATGAGCAGTTCTTC
>TRBV3-1|-|TRBD1|TRBJ2-3
CASSRTTGGGTDTQYF
TGTGCCAGCAGCCGCACGACAGGGGGAGGAACAGATACGCAGTATTTT
>TRBV4-2|-|-|TRBJ2-3
CVSSQEGADTQYF
TGTGTCAGCAGCCAAGAAGGCGCAGATACGCAGTATTTT
>TRBV5-1|few|TRBD2|TRBJ2-1
CASSPGLAGSSSYNEQFF
TGCGCCAGCAGCCCGGGACTAGCGGGGAGTAGCTCCTACAATGAGCAGTTCTTC
>TRBV20-1|-|-|TRBJ2-4
CRGLTKNIQYF
TGCAGGGGGCTAACCAAAAACATTCAGTACTTC
>TRBV5-6|many|-|TRBJ2-1
CASSLADEQFF
TGTGCCAGCAGTTTAGCTGATGAGCAGTTCTTC
>TRBV10-3|-|TRBD1|TRBJ1-2
CAITDRGNLNYGYTF
TGTGCCATCACTGACAGGGGGAATCTAAACTATGGCTACACCTTC
>TRBV20-1|few|TRBD1|TRBJ2-7
CSARDTPGQPYEQYF
TGCAGTGCTAGAGATACCCCGGGACAGCCCTACGAGCAGTACTTC
>TRBV30|few|-|TRBJ1-1
CAWSDAAEAFF
TGTGCCTGGAGTGACGCGGCAGAGGCTTTCTTT
>TRBV7-2|-|-|TRBJ1-2
CASSPPWRGYTF
TGTGCCAGCAGCCCCCCTTGGCGAGGCTACACCTTC
>TRBV29-1|-|-|TRBJ2-7
CSVVADKKYYYEQYF
TGCAGCGTTGTCGCTGACAAGAAATATTACTACGAGCAGTACTTC
>TRBV6-2/TRBV6-3|-|TRBD1|TRBJ2-7
CASSYPLDRDDSYEQYF
TGTGCCAGCAGTTACCCACTGGACAGGGATGATTCCTACGAGCAGTACTTC
>TRBV5-1|-|TRBD1|TRBJ2-7
CASRAGTGLYEQYF
TGCGCCAGCAGGGCCGGGACAGGGCTCTACGAGCAGTACTTC
>TRBV20-1|-|-|TRBJ2-5
CSARVWESETQYF
TGCAGTGCTAGAGTGTGGGAGTCAGAGACCCAGTACTTC
>TRBV5-1|-|-|TRBJ2-7
CASSFRDTSYEQYF
TGCGCCAGCAGCTTCCGGGACACTTCCTACGAGCAGTACTTC
>TRBV29-1|few|TRBD2|TRBJ2-3
CSGTSGGADTQYF
TGCAGCGGGACTAGCGGGGGGGCAGATACGCAGTATTTT
>TRBV20-1|few|-|TRBJ1-2
CSVQRWGRSVYGYTF
TGCAGTGTACAACGATGGGGCAGATCTGTCTATGGCTACACCTTC
>TRBV6-5|-|-|TRBJ1-1
CASRSPGEGAEAFF
TGTGCCAGCAGGTCCCCAGGGGAGGGAGCTGAAGCTTTCTTT
>TRBV24-1|-|-|TRBJ2-7
CATRGWGDEQYF
TGTGCCACCAGGGGATGGGGAGACGAGCAGTACTTC
>TRBV12-5|few|TRBD2|TRBJ2-4
CASGLVPAGDAKNIQYF
TGTGCTAGTGGTTTGGTCCCAGCGGGAGACGCCAAAAACATTCAGTACTTC
>TRBV5-5|many|TRBD1|TRBJ2-4
CASSSLQGAKNIQYF
TGTGCCAGCAGCTCCCTACAGGGGGCCAAAAACATTCAGTACTTC
>TRBV20-1|-|-|TRBJ2-3
CSTSTDTQYF
TGCAGTACAAGCACAGATACGCAGTATTTT
>TRBV2|few|TRBD2|TRBJ2-1
CASSEAGTSGTGNEQFF
TGTGCCAGCAGTGAAGCAGGAACTAGCGGGACGGGGAATGAGCAGTTCTTC
>TRBV27|-|-|TRBJ1-1
CASSWSGSAEAFF
TGTGCCAGCAGTTGGTCCGGGTCGGCTGAAGCTTTCTTT
>TRBV27|-|-|TRBJ2-5
CATAPQPQGIRETQYF
TGTGCCACGGCACCTCAGCCACAGGGCATACGGGAGACCCAGTACTTC
>TRBV6-5|-|-|TRBJ2-7
CASSYGSYSYEQYF
TGTGCCAGCAGTTACGGGTCCTACTCCTACGAGCAGTACTTC
>TRBV3-1|few|-|TRBJ2-1
CASSQDSEGSSYNEQFF
TGTGCCAGCAGCCAAGATAGCGAGGGGTCCTCCTACAATGAGCAGTTCTTC
>TRBV12-3/TRBV12-4|many|-|TRBJ2-7
CASSLFGRLSYEQYF
TGTGCCAGCAGTTTATTCGGACGCCTCTCCTACGAGCAGTACTTC
>TRBV27|-|TRBD2|TRBJ2-1
CASCLKFSGASYNEQFF
TGTGCCAGCTGTTTAAAATTTAGCGGGGCCTCCTACAATGAGCAGTTCTTC
>TRBV5-1|few|-|TRBJ2-7
CASSLGGISEQYF
TGCGCCAGCAGCTTGGGCGGGATAAGTGAGCAGTACTTC
>TRBV5-8|few|-|TRBJ2-5
CASSLVGDQYF
TGTGCCAGCAGCTTGGTAGGGGACCAGTACTTC
>TRBV27|few|-|TRBJ2-5
CASSQDVAYQETQYF
TGTGCCAGCAGTCAGGACGTGGCTTATCAAGAGACCCAGTACTTC
>TRBV5-1|many|TRBD2|TRBJ2-7
CASSPAGGGYEQYF
TGCGCCAGCAGCCCCGCGGGGGGCGGGTACGAGCAGTACTTC
>TRBV20-1|few|TRBD2|TRBJ2-1
CSARDQSGGADEQFF
TGCAGTGCTAGAGATCAAAGCGGGGGAGCGGATGAGCAGTTCTTC
>TRBV20-1|-|-|TRBJ2-7
CSARHGTEVNYEQYF
TGCAGTGCTAGACATGGGACGGAGGTGAACTACGAGCAGTACTTC
>TRBV7-6|few|-|TRBJ2-2
CASSLNRAVTSNTGELFF
TGTGCCAGCAGCTTGAATCGGGCGGTGACTTCGAACACCGGGGAGCTGTTTTTT
>TRBV28|-|-|TRBJ1-5
CASSLLSSLDSNQPQHF
TGTGCCAGCAGTTTATTGTCCTCTCTAGATAGCAATCAGCCCCAGCATTTT
>TRBV4-1|-|-|TRBJ1-5
CASSQAGGQYQPQHF
TGCGCCAGCAGCCAAGCGGGAGGACAGTATCAGCCCCAGCATTTT
>TRBV3-1|-|TRBD1|TRBJ1-1
CASSQTPGQGVIAFF
TGTGCCAGCAGCCAAACCCCGGGACAGGGGGTCATCGCTTTCTTT
>TRBV28|-|-|TRBJ1-2
CASSWGTREGYTF
TGTGCCAGCAGTTGGGGCACCCGTGAGGGCTACACCTTC
>TRBV14|few|-|TRBJ1-1
CASSQITNTEAFF
TGTGCCAGCAGCCAAATTACGAACACTGAAGCTTTCTTT
>TRBV28|-|-|TRBJ1-2
CASETERGGYYGYTF
TGTGCCAGCGAAACCGAAAGGGGAGGGTACTATGGCTACACCTTC